What follows are 28 T cell receptor beta chains derived from one specimen sequenced in a study of OX40 agonist ivuxolimab in advanced cancers. This table comes from immunoSEQ multiplex PCR, and its TCRdb copy is limited to in-frame clones, with some not included. The sample yields roughly 70,000 clones, 75% to 90% seen once. The source was CD4+ or CD8+ T cells sorted from blood, collected in a trial of the OX40 agonist ivuxolimab. All receptors come from an adult with an advanced solid tumor such as melanoma, head and neck, liver or kidney cancer.

V is TRBV19 and J is TRBJ2-2; 10 positions match TRBD2. V gave up 3 bases and J gave up 11 bases; unmatched junction bases: 9. Per germline, CDR1 LNHDA and CDR2 SQIVND (reference sequence). This CDR3 is built from 15 residues. CDR3: CASSIGLADARELFF. CDR3 sequence (DNA): TGTGCCAGTAGTATCGGACTAGCGGACGCCCGAGAGCTGTTTTTT.

This rearrangement joins TRBV19 to TRBJ1-4, with 8 bases that match TRBD1. With 7 bases clipped from V and 5 bases from J, the junction kept 6 bases outside the gene matches. The CDR3 runs to 14 residues. The germline CDR1 and CDR2 sequences are LNHDA and SQIVND (reference sequence). CDR3 residues: CASIRTGGNEKLFF. CDR3 coding DNA: TGTGCCAGTATCCGAACAGGGGGAAATGAAAAACTGTTTTTT.

A few counts support this clone. The chain employs TRBV6-5 and TRBJ1-6; D is unclear. The CDR3 loop spans 13 amino acids. Germline V gene data show CDR1 as MNHEY and CDR2 as SVGAGI. V lost 6 bases, J lost 8 bases, and 11 bases lay in between. The CDR3 DNA is TGTGCCAGCAGGTTCTACAATGATTCACCCCTCCACTTT. This gives the protein CASRFYNDSPLHF.

The chain recombines TRBV15 with TRBJ1-5, with 8 bases that match TRBD1. The ends lost 0 bases at V and 4 bases at J; junction bases unmatched: 2. Germline assignment: CDR1 LNHNV and CDR2 YYDKDF (reference sequence). This CDR3 comprises 15 residues. CDR3 loop: CATSREQGVNQPQHF. The DNA for the CDR3 is TGTGCCACCAGCAGAGAACAGGGGGTTAATCAGCCCCAGCATTTT. The full variable domain, rest sourced from reference TRBV15 and TRBJ1-5, is DAMVIQNPRYQVTQFGKPVTLSCSQTLNHNVMYWYQQKSSQAPKLLFHYYDKDFNNEADTPDNFQSRRPNTSFCFLDIRSPGLGDTAMYLCATSREQGVNQPQHFGDGTRLSIL.

Comments on this clone: The CDR3 does not close with the conserved phenylalanine or tryptophan, likely indicating a read error. The DNA is left out, because the CDR3 cannot be placed on it with certainty; the CDR3 is given as TCRdb lists it. This chain connects TRBV28 to TRBJ2-7. The CDR3 adds up to 13 amino acids, both ends counted. Germline lookup yields CDR1 MDHEN and CDR2 SYDVKM. CDR3 sequence reads: CASSPNLRDPLWS.

The V gene is TRBV5-1, the J gene TRBJ2-2; no clear D gene. The germline V gene has CDR1 SGHRS and CDR2 YFSETQ. V was clipped by 4 bases and J by 4 bases, with 8 bases between them. The CDR3 runs to 13 residues. The CDR3 here is CASSQPGTGELFF. The CDR3 DNA is TGCGCCAGCAGCCAGCCAGGCACCGGGGAGCTGTTTTTT.

The chain couples TRBV18 to TRBJ2-7; D is perhaps TRBD1 (5 bases). CDR3 length: 14 residues. Germline CDR1 and CDR2: KGHSH and LQKENI. Deletions cut 2 bases from V and 4 bases from J, with 12 bases between. The CDR3 protein is CASSPVQESYEQYF. The CDR3, as DNA: TGTGCCAGCTCACCAGTACAGGAGAGTTACGAGCAGTACTTC.

The V call is TRBV29-1, the J call TRBJ2-1, with 11 bases identical to TRBD1. Per germline, CDR1 SQVTM and CDR2 ANQGSEA. Trimming at V came to 4 bases and at J to 7 bases, leaving 18 bases not matched to a gene. This CDR3 is built from 18 residues. CDR3 sequence (DNA): TGCAGCGTTGTTTGGGACAGGGGGGTGACCCTAGGATCGAATGAGCAGTTCTTC. Translated, it gives CSVVWDRGVTLGSNEQFF.

The chain has TRBV20-1 and TRBJ2-7; D is possibly TRBD1 (6 bases). The CDR3 totals 11 residues. Germline CDR1 and CDR2: DFQATT and SNEGSKA (reference sequence). Trimming cost V 6 bases and J 2 bases, with 8 bases left between them. CDR3 nucleotides: TGCAGTGCCCAGGGGACCTACGAGCAGTACTTC. Amino acids: CSAQGTYEQYF.

The V call is TRBV29-1, the J call TRBJ2-3; 8 bases align to TRBD2. In germline, CDR1 is SQVTM, CDR2 ANQGSEA. The ends lost 6 bases at V and 2 bases at J; junction bases unmatched: 13. The CDR3 runs 16 residues. CDR3 loop: CSVNGKAGGFTDTQYF. The CDR3 coding sequence is TGCAGCGTCAACGGGAAGGCGGGAGGATTCACAGATACGCAGTATTTT.

The J gene is TRBJ1-3, the V gene TRBV28, with D hard to call. CDR1 is MDHEN, CDR2 SYDVKM, per germline. The V gene lost 6 bases and the J gene lost 0 bases, with 3 bases spanning the gap. The CDR3 length is 12 residues. The CDR3 protein is CASRGSGNTIYF. The CDR3 bases are TGTGCCAGCAGAGGCTCTGGAAACACCATATATTTT.

The CDR3 sequence is CASSGLSGDRPTDTQYF. CDR3 in DNA: TGTGCCAGCAGTGGGCTCTCAGGGGACAGGCCCACAGATACGCAGTATTTT. The gene calls are TRBV7-3 and TRBJ2-3; 8 positions match TRBD1. After removal of 6 bases from V and 2 bases from J, the junction contained 13 bases not matched to a gene. CDR1 and CDR2 from the germline V gene are SGHTA and FQGTGA. This CDR3 comprises 17 residues.

V usage is TRBV7-8 and J usage is TRBJ1-3; D remains unclear. This CDR3 is built from 16 residues. Germline V gene sequence: CDR1 SGHVS, CDR2 FQNEAQ. V was shortened by 4 bases and J by 7 bases, with 20 bases between the two germline ends. The CDR3 coding sequence is TGTGCCAGCAGCTCCCAATATGAGCTAAGCTACAACACCATATATTTT. Amino acids: CASSSQYELSYNTIYF.

The chain couples TRBV2 to TRBJ1-5, with D maybe TRBD1 (5 bases). V was clipped by 3 bases and J by 1 base, with 19 bases between them. CDR3 length: 18 amino acids. Germline CDR1 reads SNHLY; CDR2 reads FYNNEI. Written as DNA, the CDR3 is TGTGCCAGCAGTGATTTTTTGGGGGAGGGATTCAGCAATCAGCCCCAGCATTTT. This sequence encodes CASSDFLGEGFSNQPQHF.

Details on this clone: The junction does not match germline at one end; this may be a read error. CDR3 coding DNA: TGTGCCAGCAGTTTAGGAGAGAGGGAGACCCAGTACTTC. It is translated as CASSLGERETQYF. The chain carries TRBV11-2 and TRBJ2-5; D unresolved. Germline V gives CDR1 SGHAT, CDR2 FQNNGV. The CDR3 is made up of 13 amino acids.

This clone was seen more than once but under ten times. The chain has TRBV25-1 and TRBJ1-1; no clear D. V was cut by 2 bases and J by 3 bases, with 4 bases left in between. The CDR3 is 12 amino acids. The germline V gene has CDR1 MGHDK and CDR2 SYGVNS. CDR3 DNA: TGTGCCAGCAGTGAACACTACACTGAAGCTTTCTTT. Its translation is CASSEHYTEAFF.

This rearrangement joins TRBV5-8 to TRBJ1-5; 10 positions agree with TRBD1. V was pared by 0 bases and J by 6 bases, with 3 bases of the junction left unmatched. This CDR3 contains 15 residues. CDR1 and CDR2 from the germline V gene are SGHTS and YDEGEE. CDR3 protein: CASSLGQGAGQPQHF. The CDR3 nucleotides read TGTGCCAGCAGCTTGGGACAGGGGGCTGGTCAGCCCCAGCATTTT.

The V gene is TRBV19, the J gene TRBJ1-4; a possible D gene is TRBD1 (6 bases). Germline CDR1 LNHDA, CDR2 SQIVND (reference sequence). The CDR3 covers 15 residues. The V end lost 7 bases, the J end lost 10 bases, and 22 bases lay between the germline ends. In DNA, the CDR3 is TGTGCCAGTACGGCGCCCGGGACAATCTCTGGAAAACTGTTTTTT. It yields the protein CASTAPGTISGKLFF. The full variable domain, with the rest looked up from reference TRBV19 and TRBJ1-4, is DGGITQSPKYLFRKEGQNVTLSCEQNLNHDAMYWYRQDPGQGLRLIYYSQIVNDFQKGDIAEGYSVSREKKESFPLTVTSAQKNPTAFYLCASTAPGTISGKLFFGSGTQLSVL.

The chain uses TRBV19 and TRBJ2-2; unclear D gene. Germline CDR1 is LNHDA and CDR2 is SQIVND (reference sequence). The CDR3 is 14 residues long. Between the trimmed V and J ends, which lost 3 bases and 1 base, there was a span of 6 bases. CDR3 residues: CASSIELNTGELFF. The CDR3 DNA sequence: TGTGCCAGTAGTATTGAGTTGAACACCGGGGAGCTGTTTTTT. Complete variable domain (other parts from reference TRBV19 and TRBJ2-2): DGGITQSPKYLFRKEGQNVTLSCEQNLNHDAMYWYRQDPGQGLRLIYYSQIVNDFQKGDIAEGYSVSREKKESFPLTVTSAQKNPTAFYLCASSIELNTGELFFGEGSRLTVL.

The chain couples TRBV6-4 to TRBJ1-1; 8 bases fit TRBD1. This CDR3 has 16 amino acids. V trimming: 0 bases; J trimming: 9 bases; junction bases outside the gene matches: 12. Germline V CDR1 and CDR2: MRHNA, SNTAGT. The CDR3 is CASSDSTQIDRGKAFF. CDR3 DNA sequence: TGTGCCAGCAGTGACTCGACTCAGATCGACAGGGGTAAAGCTTTCTTT.

The chain has TRBV15 and TRBJ2-7; D remains ambiguous. V lost 8 bases to trimming and J lost 0 bases, with 17 bases between them. The V gene's germline CDR1 is LNHNV and CDR2 YYDKDF (reference sequence). This CDR3 has 15 residues. The CDR3 loop is CATGSRSPRSYEQYF. Here the CDR3 DNA reads TGTGCCACCGGTTCAAGGTCACCCCGCTCCTACGAGCAGTACTTC.

In its sample, this clone was seen a few times. V gene TRBV27 combines with J gene TRBJ1-2, with a weak D call TRBD1 (5 bases). The CDR3 has 14 residues. Germline lookup yields CDR1 MNHEY and CDR2 SMNVEV (reference sequence). Trimming shortened V by 5 bases and J by 6 bases, and 16 bases separated the two germline ends. The CDR3 nucleotides are TGTGCCAGCAGTCCGCGACAGATTATACATGGCTACACCTTC. Its translation is CASSPRQIIHGYTF.

This chain links TRBV18 with TRBJ2-5; D remains ambiguous. The CDR3 is 14 residues long. CDR1 is KGHSH and CDR2 is LQKENI in the germline V gene. Trimming left V 2 bases short and J 5 bases short, with 12 bases between. DNA for the CDR3: TGTGCCAGCTCACCAGGCCCCCCCCGGGAGACCCAGTACTTC. Its protein is CASSPGPPRETQYF.

CDR3 region: CASSGQKAASYNEQFF. The CDR3 DNA reads TGCGCCAGCAGCGGCCAAAAAGCGGCCTCCTACAATGAGCAGTTCTTC. This chain links TRBV5-1 with TRBJ2-1; D is possibly TRBD2 (5 bases). CDR3 length: 16 residues. With 4 bases removed from V and 0 bases from J, the gap between germline ends came to 14 bases. Germline CDR1 and CDR2: SGHRS and YFSETQ.

The rearrangement joins TRBV11-1 to TRBJ2-7; a possible D gene is TRBD2 (5 bases). Germline V gives CDR1 SGHAT, CDR2 FQDESV (reference sequence). The CDR3 runs 15 residues. Trimming took off 0 bases at V and 1 base at J, with 10 bases between the two ends. The CDR3, as DNA: TGTGCCAGCAGCTTAGCGGGGAGCGGTTCCTACGAGCAGTACTTC. Amino acids: CASSLAGSGSYEQYF.

This chain links TRBV15 with TRBJ2-7; D remains unclear. The CDR3 covers 15 residues. Germline V gives CDR1 LNHNV, CDR2 YYDKDF (reference sequence). Trimming left V 3 bases short and J 2 bases short, with 14 bases between. The CDR3 spells CATSRDLRTPYEQYF. The CDR3 region has the DNA TGTGCCACCAGCAGGGACCTTCGCACTCCCTACGAGCAGTACTTC.

The rearrangement joins TRBV18 to TRBJ2-1; 11 nucleotides line up with TRBD2. The CDR3 has 17 residues. The V gene's germline CDR1 is KGHSH and CDR2 LQKENI. The V gene end was trimmed by 2 bases and the J gene end by 4 bases; junction bases not matched to a gene: 7. The CDR3 here is CASSPYLAGGTYNEQFF. The CDR3 DNA follows: TGTGCCAGCTCACCATATCTAGCGGGAGGTACTTACAATGAGCAGTTCTTC.

Note on this clone: The same CDR3 is also encoded by other DNA sequences in this sample. This chain uses TRBV28 with TRBJ2-2; 7 nucleotides line up with TRBD2. V was clipped by 3 bases and J by 1 base; unmatched bases: 2. This CDR3 is built from 15 residues. Germline CDR1 and CDR2: MDHEN and SYDVKM. The CDR3 DNA sequence: TGTGCCAGCAGTTTGGGAGGGAAGAACACCGGGGAGCTGTTTTTT. Its translation: CASSLGGKNTGELFF.